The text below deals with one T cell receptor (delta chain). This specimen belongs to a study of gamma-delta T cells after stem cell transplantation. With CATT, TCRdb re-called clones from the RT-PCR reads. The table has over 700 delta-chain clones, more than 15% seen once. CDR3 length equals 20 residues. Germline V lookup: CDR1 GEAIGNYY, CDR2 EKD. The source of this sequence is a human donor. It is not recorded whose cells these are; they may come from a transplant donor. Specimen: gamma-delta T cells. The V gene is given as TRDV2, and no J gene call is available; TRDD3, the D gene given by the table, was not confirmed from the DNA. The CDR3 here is CACDSHGRGGKNLSTAQLFF. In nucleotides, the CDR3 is TGTGCCTGCGACTCCCATGGGAGGGGGGGCAAAAACCTTTCGACAGCACAGCTCTTCTTT.